The rows below give T cell receptor beta chains drawn from one sample of a study of post-analysis software for immune sequencing data. MiXCR, run by TCRdb on the PCR reads, gives a single entry per CDR3 protein. The sample shows some 700,000 distinct CDR3 sequences, over 45% of them seen only once. Sequenced sample: blood. The receptor set was obtained from a girl aged 2 to 10 with multiple sclerosis. CDR3s include the opening cysteine and the closing phenylalanine or tryptophan. The D gene is left open where the match is weak. Size is omitted from some rows. Given values are once, few, many or a class for expanded clones.

cdr3_aa: CSARREDRGSSGANVLTF
cdr3_nt: TGCAGTGCTAGAAGAGAGGACAGGGGCTCCTCTGGGGCCAACGTCCTGACTTTC
v_call: TRBV20-1
d_call: TRBD1
cdr3_length: 18
j_call: TRBJ2-6
clone_size: NA

cdr3_aa: CSVRGRWETAPNQETQYF
cdr3_nt: TGCAGCGTCCGGGGCCGGTGGGAGACAGCCCCAAATCAAGAGACCCAGTACTTC
v_call: TRBV29-1
d_call: NA
cdr3_length: 18
j_call: TRBJ2-5
clone_size: NA

cdr3_aa: CASKQGGRQISYEQYF
cdr3_nt: TGTGCCAGCAAACAGGGGGGCCGACAAATTTCCTACGAGCAGTACTTC
v_call: TRBV6-1
d_call: TRBD1
cdr3_length: 16
j_call: TRBJ2-7
clone_size: NA

cdr3_aa: CASSHEQSSYNEQFF
cdr3_nt: TGTGCCAGCAGCCACGAACAGAGCTCCTACAATGAGCAGTTCTTC
v_call: TRBV5-5
d_call: NA
cdr3_length: 15
j_call: TRBJ2-1
clone_size: NA

cdr3_aa: CSVMERGLYGYTF
cdr3_nt: TGCAGCGTGATGGAAAGGGGGCTCTATGGCTACACCTTC
v_call: TRBV29-1
d_call: TRBD1
cdr3_length: 13
j_call: TRBJ1-2
clone_size: NA

cdr3_aa: CASTSIGSGEKLFF
cdr3_nt: TGTGCCAGCACCTCGATTGGAAGCGGCGAAAAACTGTTTTTT
v_call: TRBV12-3/TRBV12-4
d_call: NA
cdr3_length: 14
j_call: TRBJ1-4
clone_size: NA

cdr3_aa: CASSCPETQYF
cdr3_nt: TGTGCCAGCAGTTGTCCAGAGACCCAGTACTTC
v_call: TRBV27
d_call: NA
cdr3_length: 11
j_call: TRBJ2-5
clone_size: NA

cdr3_aa: CASSPRGRSTDTQYF
cdr3_nt: TGTGCCAGCAGCCCCAGGGGGCGAAGCACAGATACGCAGTATTTT
v_call: TRBV7-2
d_call: TRBD1
cdr3_length: 15
j_call: TRBJ2-3
clone_size: few

cdr3_aa: CSVLPPGQDGYTF
cdr3_nt: TGCAGTGTGCTCCCCCCCGGGCAGGATGGCTACACCTTC
v_call: TRBV29-1
d_call: NA
cdr3_length: 13
j_call: TRBJ1-2
clone_size: NA

cdr3_aa: CASSYSWGSEQFF
cdr3_nt: TGTGCCAGCAGTTACTCATGGGGAAGTGAGCAGTTCTTC
v_call: TRBV6-5
d_call: NA
cdr3_length: 13
j_call: TRBJ2-1
clone_size: NA

cdr3_aa: CASRPGTSGVYEQYF
cdr3_nt: TGTGCCAGCAGGCCGGGGACTAGCGGAGTCTACGAGCAGTACTTC
v_call: TRBV5-5
d_call: TRBD2
cdr3_length: 15
j_call: TRBJ2-7
clone_size: NA

cdr3_aa: CVTGSSLFF
cdr3_nt: TGTGTTACCGGCAGTTCCCTGTTCTTC
v_call: TRBV7-8
d_call: NA
cdr3_length: 9
j_call: TRBJ2-1
clone_size: NA

cdr3_aa: CATSRDAFSGTEAFF
cdr3_nt: TGTGCCACCAGCAGAGATGCCTTCTCTGGGACTGAAGCTTTCTTT
v_call: TRBV15
d_call: NA
cdr3_length: 15
j_call: TRBJ1-1
clone_size: NA

cdr3_aa: CASSDFPGTSVTDTQYF
cdr3_nt: TGTGCCAGCAGCGACTTCCCCGGGACTAGCGTCACAGATACGCAGTATTTT
v_call: TRBV11-2
d_call: TRBD2
cdr3_length: 17
j_call: TRBJ2-3
clone_size: NA

cdr3_aa: CSARRTNYGYTF
cdr3_nt: TGCAGTGCTAGACGGACTAACTATGGCTACACCTTC
v_call: TRBV20-1
d_call: NA
cdr3_length: 12
j_call: TRBJ1-2
clone_size: few

cdr3_aa: CASSPVAGGRVPTDTQYF
cdr3_nt: TGTGCCAGCAGTCCTGTAGCGGGAGGAAGGGTCCCCACAGATACGCAGTATTTT
v_call: TRBV12-3/TRBV12-4
d_call: TRBD2
cdr3_length: 18
j_call: TRBJ2-3
clone_size: NA

cdr3_aa: CASSIGLASYNEQFF
cdr3_nt: TGTGCCAGCAGCATCGGACTGGCCTCCTACAATGAGCAGTTCTTC
v_call: TRBV9
d_call: NA
cdr3_length: 15
j_call: TRBJ2-1
clone_size: NA

cdr3_aa: CASSLGTGGRETQYF
cdr3_nt: TGTGCCAGCAGCCTAGGCACAGGGGGTCGGGAGACCCAGTACTTC
v_call: TRBV5-1
d_call: TRBD1
cdr3_length: 15
j_call: TRBJ2-5
clone_size: NA

cdr3_aa: CASSPIRGSGTDTQYF
cdr3_nt: TGCGCCAGCAGCCCTATAAGGGGGTCGGGCACAGATACGCAGTATTTT
v_call: TRBV5-1
d_call: NA
cdr3_length: 16
j_call: TRBJ2-3
clone_size: NA

cdr3_aa: CAISAPRGGFTEAFF
cdr3_nt: TGTGCCATCAGTGCCCCGCGGGGGGGTTTTACTGAAGCTTTCTTT
v_call: TRBV10-3
d_call: NA
cdr3_length: 15
j_call: TRBJ1-1
clone_size: NA

cdr3_aa: CSVRGTSNNEQFF
cdr3_nt: TGCAGCGTGAGGGGGACATCGAACAATGAGCAGTTCTTC
v_call: TRBV29-1
d_call: NA
cdr3_length: 13
j_call: TRBJ2-1
clone_size: few

cdr3_aa: CASSAGQGVSYNEQYF
cdr3_nt: TGCGCCAGCAGCGCGGGACAGGGGGTCTCCTACAATGAGCAGTACTTC
v_call: TRBV5-1
d_call: TRBD1
cdr3_length: 16
j_call: TRBJ2-7
clone_size: NA

cdr3_aa: CASSATGSPLHF
cdr3_nt: TGTGCCAGCAGCGCAACAGGGTCACCCCTCCACTTT
v_call: TRBV9
d_call: NA
cdr3_length: 12
j_call: TRBJ1-6
clone_size: NA

cdr3_aa: CASSPGTTSGSTDTQYF
cdr3_nt: TGTGCCAGCAGCCCAGGGACCACTAGCGGAAGCACAGATACGCAGTATTTT
v_call: TRBV7-9
d_call: TRBD2
cdr3_length: 17
j_call: TRBJ2-3
clone_size: NA

cdr3_aa: CASSAGDSSYEQYF
cdr3_nt: TGTGCCAGCAGTGCGGGGGACAGTTCCTACGAGCAGTACTTC
v_call: TRBV6-1
d_call: NA
cdr3_length: 14
j_call: TRBJ2-7
clone_size: few

cdr3_aa: CASSRSAGLPGDEQFF
cdr3_nt: TGTGCCAGCAGTAGATCCGCGGGACTACCTGGGGATGAGCAGTTCTTC
v_call: TRBV6-2/TRBV6-3
d_call: TRBD2
cdr3_length: 16
j_call: TRBJ2-1
clone_size: NA

cdr3_aa: CASRIGPNTEAFF
cdr3_nt: TGTGCCAGCAGGATAGGCCCAAACACTGAAGCTTTCTTT
v_call: TRBV2
d_call: NA
cdr3_length: 13
j_call: TRBJ1-1
clone_size: few

cdr3_aa: CASSWIAGKTSTDTQYF
cdr3_nt: TGCGCCAGCAGCTGGATAGCGGGGAAGACTAGCACAGATACGCAGTATTTT
v_call: TRBV5-1
d_call: TRBD2
cdr3_length: 17
j_call: TRBJ2-3
clone_size: NA

cdr3_aa: CASSKVRGTYEQYF
cdr3_nt: TGTGCCAGCAGCAAAGTAAGAGGGACCTACGAGCAGTACTTC
v_call: TRBV21-1
d_call: NA
cdr3_length: 14
j_call: TRBJ2-7
clone_size: NA

cdr3_aa: CASSSGQGTNEQYF
cdr3_nt: TGTGCCAGCAGCTCGGGACAGGGTACGAACGAGCAGTACTTC
v_call: TRBV7-3
d_call: TRBD1
cdr3_length: 14
j_call: TRBJ2-7
clone_size: NA

cdr3_aa: CASSLGGGTPSTDTQYF
cdr3_nt: TGTGCCAGCAGCTTAGGAGGGGGGACGCCTAGCACAGATACGCAGTATTTT
v_call: TRBV7-2
d_call: NA
cdr3_length: 17
j_call: TRBJ2-3
clone_size: NA

cdr3_aa: CASSQEAGQGVWEQYF
cdr3_nt: TGTGCCAGCAGCCAGGAGGCGGGACAGGGGGTATGGGAGCAGTACTTC
v_call: TRBV3-1
d_call: TRBD1
cdr3_length: 16
j_call: TRBJ2-5
clone_size: few

cdr3_aa: CASSLSGTGVPADEQFF
cdr3_nt: TGTGCCAGCAGCTTAAGTGGAACAGGGGTTCCAGCCGATGAGCAGTTCTTC
v_call: TRBV7-9
d_call: TRBD1
cdr3_length: 17
j_call: TRBJ2-1
clone_size: once

cdr3_aa: CASNKGWDYAGTEAFF
cdr3_nt: TGTGCCAGCAACAAAGGCTGGGATTATGCGGGGACTGAAGCTTTCTTT
v_call: TRBV6-2/TRBV6-3
d_call: NA
cdr3_length: 16
j_call: TRBJ1-1
clone_size: NA

cdr3_aa: CASRERGFEQFF
cdr3_nt: TGTGCCAGCAGAGAGCGGGGGTTCGAGCAGTTCTTC
v_call: TRBV2
d_call: TRBD2
cdr3_length: 12
j_call: TRBJ2-1
clone_size: NA

cdr3_aa: CASSLAIGLAGSDTQYF
cdr3_nt: TGTGCCAGCAGCTTAGCAATCGGACTAGCGGGGTCGGATACGCAGTATTTT
v_call: TRBV7-2
d_call: TRBD2
cdr3_length: 17
j_call: TRBJ2-3
clone_size: NA

cdr3_aa: CAWSRHQNTEAFF
cdr3_nt: TGTGCCTGGAGCCGACACCAGAACACTGAAGCTTTCTTT
v_call: TRBV30
d_call: NA
cdr3_length: 13
j_call: TRBJ1-1
clone_size: NA

cdr3_aa: CASSPGTGGAGYGYTF
cdr3_nt: TGCGCCAGCAGCCCCGGGACAGGGGGCGCCGGCTATGGCTACACCTTC
v_call: TRBV4-1
d_call: TRBD1
cdr3_length: 16
j_call: TRBJ1-2
clone_size: NA

cdr3_aa: CSVVAHPNEQFF
cdr3_nt: TGCAGCGTTGTAGCCCATCCTAATGAGCAGTTCTTC
v_call: TRBV29-1
d_call: NA
cdr3_length: 12
j_call: TRBJ2-1
clone_size: NA

cdr3_aa: CASSLTGTGYYEQYF
cdr3_nt: TGTGCCAGCAGTTTAACCGGGACAGGCTACTACGAGCAGTACTTC
v_call: TRBV12-3/TRBV12-4
d_call: TRBD1
cdr3_length: 15
j_call: TRBJ2-7
clone_size: NA

cdr3_aa: CSASEGRETQYF
cdr3_nt: TGCAGTGCTAGTGAAGGGAGGGAGACCCAGTACTTC
v_call: TRBV20-1
d_call: NA
cdr3_length: 12
j_call: TRBJ2-5
clone_size: NA

cdr3_aa: CSVEVGTTEVETQYF
cdr3_nt: TGCAGCGTTGAGGTCGGGACAACGGAGGTGGAGACCCAGTACTTC
v_call: TRBV29-1
d_call: NA
cdr3_length: 15
j_call: TRBJ2-5
clone_size: NA

cdr3_aa: CSAPVSGGGTQYF
cdr3_nt: TGCAGCGCCCCAGTGTCAGGGGGTGGTACGCAGTATTTT
v_call: TRBV29-1
d_call: TRBD1
cdr3_length: 13
j_call: TRBJ2-3
clone_size: NA

cdr3_aa: CASSLGGSKAFF
cdr3_nt: TGTGCCAGCAGCTTAGGGGGGAGCAAAGCTTTCTTT
v_call: TRBV7-2
d_call: NA
cdr3_length: 12
j_call: TRBJ1-1
clone_size: NA

cdr3_aa: CASSSPPGTNLGEQYF
cdr3_nt: TGTGCCAGCAGCTCCCCGCCCGGGACGAATTTAGGCGAGCAGTACTTC
v_call: TRBV7-9
d_call: NA
cdr3_length: 16
j_call: TRBJ2-7
clone_size: NA

cdr3_aa: CSASRLAGADTQYF
cdr3_nt: TGCAGTGCTAGTAGGCTAGCGGGAGCCGATACGCAGTATTTT
v_call: TRBV20-1
d_call: TRBD2
cdr3_length: 14
j_call: TRBJ2-3
clone_size: NA

cdr3_aa: CSVVGVDYGYTF
cdr3_nt: TGCAGCGTTGTGGGGGTAGACTATGGCTACACCTTC
v_call: TRBV29-1
d_call: NA
cdr3_length: 12
j_call: TRBJ1-2
clone_size: few

cdr3_aa: CAISWEGADTQYF
cdr3_nt: TGTGCCATCAGCTGGGAAGGCGCAGATACGCAGTATTTT
v_call: TRBV10-3
d_call: NA
cdr3_length: 13
j_call: TRBJ2-3
clone_size: NA

cdr3_aa: CATSRNPAREQFF
cdr3_nt: TGTGCCACCAGCCGAAACCCCGCCCGGGAGCAGTTCTTC
v_call: TRBV15
d_call: NA
cdr3_length: 13
j_call: TRBJ2-1
clone_size: NA

cdr3_aa: CSVEKRDWGNEQFF
cdr3_nt: TGCAGCGTTGAAAAGAGGGATTGGGGGAATGAGCAGTTCTTC
v_call: TRBV29-1
d_call: NA
cdr3_length: 14
j_call: TRBJ2-1
clone_size: NA

cdr3_aa: CSAREEGLAVRGYEQFF
cdr3_nt: TGCAGTGCTAGAGAGGAAGGACTAGCAGTAAGAGGCTATGAGCAGTTCTTC
v_call: TRBV20-1
d_call: TRBD2
cdr3_length: 17
j_call: TRBJ2-1
clone_size: NA

cdr3_aa: CASSPGQGDGTEAFF
cdr3_nt: TGTGCCAGCAGTCCCGGACAGGGGGACGGTACTGAAGCTTTCTTT
v_call: TRBV12-3/TRBV12-4
d_call: TRBD1
cdr3_length: 15
j_call: TRBJ1-1
clone_size: few

cdr3_aa: CTSSDTSGSTDTQYF
cdr3_nt: TGTACCAGCAGTGACACTAGCGGGAGCACAGATACGCAGTATTTT
v_call: TRBV6-4
d_call: TRBD2
cdr3_length: 15
j_call: TRBJ2-3
clone_size: NA

cdr3_aa: CASGLGQGAEAFF
cdr3_nt: TGTGCTAGTGGCTTAGGACAGGGGGCTGAAGCTTTCTTT
v_call: TRBV12-5
d_call: TRBD1
cdr3_length: 13
j_call: TRBJ1-1
clone_size: few

cdr3_aa: CSATPGSLMGQETQYF
cdr3_nt: TGCAGTGCTACCCCGGGGTCCCTGATGGGGCAAGAGACCCAGTACTTC
v_call: TRBV20-1
d_call: NA
cdr3_length: 16
j_call: TRBJ2-5
clone_size: NA

cdr3_aa: CASSGTATGTQYF
cdr3_nt: TGTGCCAGCAGCGGCACAGCCACAGGTACGCAGTATTTT
v_call: TRBV7-9
d_call: NA
cdr3_length: 13
j_call: TRBJ2-3
clone_size: NA

cdr3_aa: CASSLDVRRANIQYF
cdr3_nt: TGTGCCAGCAGCTTAGACGTTCGCCGGGCAAACATTCAGTACTTC
v_call: TRBV7-9
d_call: NA
cdr3_length: 15
j_call: TRBJ2-4
clone_size: NA